The rows below give T cell receptor beta chains drawn from one sample of a study of human T cells and chemical hapten exposure. TCRdb itself ran the RACE reads through MiXCR, one entry per CDR3 protein. The sample yields 280,000 or so distinct CDR3 sequences, 7.7% seen once. The material was whole blood, obtained in connection with sensitization to the hapten diphenylcyclopropenone (DPC). The source is a man in his late teens or twenties with alopecia areata. Some clones in this sample may be carry-over from other donors' samples. The conserved cysteine and the conserved F or W are not part of the CDR3 here. Part of the rows lack a size; the others show once, few, many or a class for expanded clones.

TRBV4-1	TRBJ2-3	few	ASSQPGSPDTQY
TRBV7-2	TRBJ1-1	few	ASSLVSQMNTEAF
TRBV28	TRBJ1-1	few	ASRDSLLNTEAF
TRBV25-1	TRBJ2-5	-	ASSEYLGVKETQY
TRBV7-3	TRBJ1-5	many	ASSGRRLAQH
TRBV6-5	TRBJ1-5	-	ASSPTRTFYSNQPQH
TRBV3-1	TRBJ2-7	few	ASSQVRNYEQY
TRBV28	TRBJ2-7	few	ASRGAGTDSSYEQY
TRBV5-1	TRBJ1-4	-	ASSFWTESEKLF
TRBV29-1	TRBJ1-1	-	SVDRGSTLNTEAF
TRBV12-3/TRBV12-4	TRBJ2-2	many	ASSFNPGKKTGELF
TRBV28	TRBJ1-2	few	ASNLGAKNGYT
TRBV29-1	TRBJ1-2	few	SVESRGLTGRGYT
TRBV15	TRBJ1-3	-	ATSRDRGTGNTIY
TRBV25-1	TRBJ2-7	few	ASSERYSLSSYEQY
TRBV29-1	TRBJ1-4	many	SVDVGNLANEKLF
TRBV7-2	TRBJ1-3	few	ASSFTGGGSGNTIY
TRBV10-3	TRBJ2-1	-	AISDNRGPYNEQF
TRBV28	TRBJ2-2	few	ASTARGEPGTGELF
TRBV12-3/TRBV12-4	TRBJ1-1	many	ASSWGGTEAF
TRBV6-5	TRBJ1-3	many	ASSYSYSGNTIY
TRBV13	TRBJ2-2	few	ASSPSLDGEVTGELF
TRBV6-2/TRBV6-3	TRBJ2-5	-	ASSLGLGQETQY
TRBV7-6	TRBJ1-6	few	ASSPVNSPLH
TRBV7-9	TRBJ1-4	-	ASSLNLATNEKLF
TRBV6-2/TRBV6-3	TRBJ1-2	few	ASRSPRQGEVYGYT
TRBV7-8	TRBJ2-3	few	ASSPTPGLAGAADTQY